One and the same sample provided the 23 T cell receptor beta chains below, sequenced in a study of T cell responses to AZD1222 COVID-19 vaccine. Some clones are missing from TCRdb's copy, which holds only in-frame ones; the method was immunoSEQ multiplex PCR. This table has about 170,000 clones, roughly 92% appearing once. The sample here was peripheral blood, taken on day 0 of AZD1222 vaccination. The source of these receptors is an adult in good health.

J is TRBJ1-2 and V is TRBV24-1, with D hard to call. There are 17 residues in the CDR3. The V end was cut by 9 bases, the J end by 2 bases, with 24 bases between. CDR1 is KGHDR, CDR2 SFDVKD, per germline. In DNA, the CDR3 is TGTGCCACCTTAATGTCAAGGGCGGCCCTAGGGAACTATGGCTACACCTTC. This gives the protein CATLMSRAALGNYGYTF.

This CDR3 reads CASSGGTGLHHEQYF. The CDR3, as DNA: TGCGCCAGCAGCGGAGGGACAGGGCTCCACCACGAGCAGTACTTC. The gene calls are TRBV4-3 and TRBJ2-7; the match to TRBD1 covers 9 bases. The CDR3 is 15 amino acids. Trimming at V came to 5 bases and at J to 5 bases, leaving 10 bases not matched to a gene. The V gene's germline CDR1 is LGHNA and CDR2 YSLEER.

V is TRBV5-4 and J is TRBJ2-7, with a weak D call TRBD2 (6 bases). Germline V gene sequence: CDR1 SGHNT, CDR2 YYREEE (reference sequence). The CDR3 totals 13 residues. V was trimmed by 4 bases and J by 6 bases, leaving 14 bases between them. In nucleotides, the CDR3 is TGTGCCAGCAGCCCGCCTGGGGGGTCCGAGCAGTACTTC. Translating gives CASSPPGGSEQYF.

The gene calls are TRBV27 and TRBJ1-6, with D unresolved. The CDR3 sequence is 14 residues long. Germline CDR1 reads MNHEY; CDR2 reads SMNVEV (reference sequence). The germline V and J ends were trimmed by 2 bases and 14 bases, with 16 bases remaining between them. CDR3 sequence (DNA): TGTGCCAGCAGTTTAGAGGATCCCCCGAAGGCCCTCCACTTT. It codes for CASSLEDPPKALHF.

The chain links TRBV11-2 to TRBJ1-3, with unresolved D. The CDR3 contains 15 residues. Germline lookup yields CDR1 SGHAT and CDR2 FQNNGV. Trimming stripped 0 bases from V and 0 bases from J, with 6 bases between. CDR3 DNA: TGTGCCAGCAGCTTAGACGGCCTCTCTGGAAACACCATATATTTT. This sequence encodes CASSLDGLSGNTIYF.

The rearrangement joins TRBV9 to TRBJ2-2; D perhaps matches TRBD1 (5 bases). In germline, CDR1 is SGDLS, CDR2 YYNGEE. CDR3 length: 15 amino acids. The ends were cut back, 3 bases at V and 3 bases at J, with 12 bases in the middle. The CDR3 protein is CASSDRPGYTGELFF. The CDR3 DNA is TGTGCCAGCAGCGACCGACCAGGGTACACCGGGGAGCTGTTTTTT. The full variable domain, in which reference TRBV9 and TRBJ2-2 provide the parts outside the CDR3, is DSGVTQTPKHLITATGQRVTLRCSPRSGDLSVYWYQQSLDQGLQFLIQYYNGEERAKGNILERFSAQQFPDLHSELNLSSLELGDSALYFCASSDRPGYTGELFFGEGSRLTVL.

As DNA, the CDR3 is TGTGCCAGTAGTATCAGGGGCACTGAAGCTTTCTTT. It specifies CASSIRGTEAFF. The chain combines TRBV19 with TRBJ1-1, with a tentative D call TRBD1 (6 bases). V lost 3 bases, J lost 4 bases, and 6 bases lay in between. This CDR3 has 12 residues. The germline V gene has CDR1 LNHDA and CDR2 SQIVND (reference sequence). Filled out from reference TRBV19 and TRBJ1-1, the complete variable domain reads DGGITQSPKYLFRKEGQNVTLSCEQNLNHDAMYWYRQDPGQGLRLIYYSQIVNDFQKGDIAEGYSVSREKKESFPLTVTSAQKNPTAFYLCASSIRGTEAFFGQGTRLTVV.

This sequence joins TRBV2 and TRBJ2-4; 11 bases are shared with TRBD2. Germline V gene lookup returns CDR1 SNHLY and CDR2 FYNNEI. The ends lost 7 bases at V and 14 bases at J; junction bases unmatched: 16. This CDR3 has 15 amino acids. The CDR3 bases are TGTGCCAGCACCCCAAGGGGACTAGCGGAGGGGAAGAAGTACTTC. Its protein product is CASTPRGLAEGKKYF.

This clone showed up just once. The rearrangement links TRBV5-5 to TRBJ1-2; 7 bases map to TRBD1. The germline V gene encodes CDR1 SGHKS and CDR2 YYEKEE (reference sequence). CDR3 length: 13 residues. Unmatched junction bases numbered 11, after V lost 7 bases and J lost 8 bases. CDR3 in amino acids: CASADRVVSGYTF. The CDR3 DNA reads as TGTGCCAGCGCAGACAGGGTCGTGTCAGGCTACACCTTC.

The CDR3 bases are TGTGCCAGTAGTCCCCGGGGAAGGGGAAGTCAGCCCCAGCATTTT. As protein: CASSPRGRGSQPQHF. The J gene is TRBJ1-5, the V gene TRBV19; a possible D gene is TRBD1 (5 bases). The CDR3 spans 15 residues. In germline, CDR1 is LNHDA, CDR2 SQIVND (reference sequence). Trimming stripped 5 bases from V and 6 bases from J, with 17 bases between.

V gene TRBV15 combines with J gene TRBJ2-5, with D perhaps TRBD1 (6 bases). V lost 3 bases and J 5 bases, leaving 16 bases between the germline ends. CDR3 size: 15 residues. Germline CDR1 LNHNV, CDR2 YYDKDF (reference sequence). This CDR3 is CATSRIGGTMETQYF. CDR3 nucleotides: TGTGCCACCAGCAGGATAGGGGGTACAATGGAGACCCAGTACTTC.

The chain couples TRBV6-5 to TRBJ1-2; 8 bases line up with TRBD1. Germline trimming cut 7 bases from V and 3 bases from J; bases unmatched to any gene: 4. Germline CDR1 reads MNHEY; CDR2 reads SVGAGI. The CDR3 covers 13 residues. CDR3 coding DNA: TGTGCCAGCACTCCAGGGGGCGACTATGGCTACACCTTC. Translated, it gives CASTPGGDYGYTF.

The chain employs TRBV7-8 and TRBJ1-2; D remains unclear. Germline-derived CDR1 and CDR2 are SGHVS and FQNEAQ. The CDR3 consists of 13 residues. The germline V and J ends were trimmed by 1 base and 8 bases, with 11 bases remaining between them. The CDR3 region has the DNA TGTGCCAGCAGCTTAGGTCCGGTCGGGGGCTACACCTTC. It translates to CASSLGPVGGYTF.

The DNA for the CDR3 is TGCAGCGTTGGGTCAGGCACAGCTAACACTGAAGCTTTCTTT. Protein product: CSVGSGTANTEAFF. J is TRBJ1-1 and V is TRBV29-1; no firm D call. Between the trimmed V and J ends, which lost 4 bases and 2 bases, there was a span of 14 bases. CDR1 is SQVTM, CDR2 ANQGSEA, per germline. The CDR3 is 14 residues long. The whole variable domain, filled in from reference TRBV29-1 and TRBJ1-1, reads SAVISQKPSRDICQRGTSLTIQCQVDSQVTMMFWYRQQPGQSLTLIATANQGSEATYESGFVIDKFPISRPNLTFSTLTVSNMSPEDSSIYLCSVGSGTANTEAFFGQGTRLTVV.

The chain combines TRBV9 with TRBJ1-3, with 9 bases lining up with TRBD1. The germline CDR1 and CDR2 sequences are SGDLS and YYNGEE. After removal of 9 bases from V and 3 bases from J, the junction contained 16 bases not matched to a gene. This CDR3 is built from 17 residues. The chain's CDR3 is CATCNKGQGVFGNTIYF. The CDR3, as DNA: TGTGCCACCTGTAATAAGGGACAGGGAGTTTTTGGAAACACCATATATTTT.

The rearrangement links TRBV9 to TRBJ2-7; 7 bases align to TRBD2. CDR3 length: 12 amino acids. J gave up 8 bases and V 0 bases, and 2 bases lay outside the gene matches. Germline values: CDR1 SGDLS, CDR2 YYNGEE. The CDR3, as DNA: TGTGCCAGCAGCGTAGCGGGGGGAAAGCAGTACTTC. This encodes CASSVAGGKQYF.

This clone appeared a single time. The genes are TRBV2 and TRBJ1-2; no definite D call. The V and J ends lost 6 bases and 4 bases respectively, with 21 bases between them. This CDR3 spans 16 amino acids. Germline CDR1 is SNHLY and CDR2 is FYNNEI. CDR3 sequence (DNA): TGTGCCAGCAGGAGGCAGGACTGGAATATGGGCTATGGCTACACCTTC. Its translation is CASRRQDWNMGYGYTF.

The chain joins TRBV28 to TRBJ2-1; 7 bases align to TRBD2. CDR1 is MDHEN and CDR2 is SYDVKM in the germline V gene. The V segment lost 5 bases and the J segment 7 bases; nucleotides outside the gene matches: 11. This CDR3 comprises 15 residues. CDR3 in DNA: TGTGCCAGCAGTACAGGACTAGGCCCCTGGAATGAGCAGTTCTTC. Amino acid sequence: CASSTGLGPWNEQFF.

This clone is a singleton in its sample. The CDR3 here is CASQKERTTEAFF. The DNA for the CDR3 is TGCGCCAGCCAGAAAGAGAGAACAACTGAAGCTTTCTTT. The chain employs TRBV10-1 and TRBJ1-1, with D hard to call. Trimming cost V 8 bases and J 5 bases, with 15 bases left between them. Germline CDR1 and CDR2: WNHNN and SYGVQD (reference sequence). The CDR3 spans 13 residues.

The chain links TRBV5-1 to TRBJ2-3, with 8 bases fitting TRBD1. Per the germline V gene, CDR1 is SGHRS and CDR2 is YFSETQ. This CDR3 region has 16 residues. V trimming: 1 base; J trimming: 1 base; junction bases outside the gene matches: 5. The CDR3 nucleotides read TGCGCCAGCAGCTTGCAGGGGGCAAGTGGCACAGATACGCAGTATTTT. Encoded protein: CASSLQGASGTDTQYF.

The rearrangement links TRBV7-3 to TRBJ2-3, with 12 nucleotides matching TRBD2. V was clipped by 1 base and J by 0 bases; unmatched bases: 2. This CDR3 comprises 17 residues. Per germline, CDR1 SGHTA and CDR2 FQGTGA. Written as DNA, the CDR3 is TGTGCCAGCAGCTTAAATGGACTAGCGGGGAGCACAGATACGCAGTATTTT. This encodes CASSLNGLAGSTDTQYF.

The gene calls are TRBV2 and TRBJ1-5; 7 nucleotides align to TRBD1. J was trimmed by 6 bases and V by 4 bases; bases with no gene match: 9. Germline values: CDR1 SNHLY, CDR2 FYNNEI. The CDR3 sequence is 15 residues long. CDR3 bases: TGTGCCAGCAGTGTGGGGAGGGGGCAGGGTCAGCCCCAGCATTTT. Its translation: CASSVGRGQGQPQHF.

The CDR3 spells CASSPGQAVNYGYTF. The CDR3 coding sequence is TGTGCCAGCAGCCCCGGCCAGGCGGTTAACTATGGCTACACCTTC. The chain couples TRBV7-8 to TRBJ1-2; D unresolved. The V end lost 5 bases, the J end lost 1 base, and 14 bases lay between the germline ends. Germline loops: CDR1 SGHVS, CDR2 FQNEAQ. This CDR3 has 15 amino acids. Complete variable domain (other parts from reference TRBV7-8 and TRBJ1-2): GAGVSQSPRYKVAKRGQDVALRCDPISGHVSLFWYQQALGQGPEFLTYFQNEAQLDKSGLPSDRFFAERPEGSVSTLKIQRTQQEDSAVYLCASSPGQAVNYGYTFGSGTRLTVV.